This is a list of T cell receptor beta chains from one sample in a study of CD8+ T cells in alopecia areata. Sequencing used immunoSEQ multiplex PCR; TCRdb keeps in-frame clones, though not all of them. The sample yields 110,000 to 150,000 clones, 45% to 65% seen once. Sequenced here: CD8+ T cells sorted from blood, sampled at week 4, from a patient treated with tofacitinib. The receptor set was obtained from a human donor with alopecia areata. CDR3s include the opening cysteine and the closing phenylalanine or tryptophan. A D gene is named only where the DNA matches it firmly. Clone sizes are given selectively: once, few, many, or a class where the clone is expanded.

CDR3: CASSLVPEYEQYF; DNA: TGCGCCAGCAGCTTGGTTCCAGAATACGAGCAGTACTTC; J: TRBJ2-7; size: .; D: .; V: TRBV5-1
CDR3: CASSYVGPWTEAFF; DNA: TGTGCCAGCAGTTACGTGGGGCCGTGGACTGAAGCTTTCTTT; J: TRBJ1-1; size: .; D: .; V: TRBV6-5
CDR3: CSVERGEDYEQYF; DNA: TGCAGCGTAGAAAGGGGAGAGGACTACGAGCAGTACTTC; J: TRBJ2-7; size: .; D: .; V: TRBV29-1
CDR3: CASSLGPPYEQYF; DNA: TGTGCCAGCAGCCTAGGGCCCCCCTACGAGCAGTACTTC; J: TRBJ2-7; size: once; D: .; V: TRBV4-2
CDR3: CASSVSGADSYEQYF; DNA: TGTGCCAGCAGCGTTAGCGGGGCCGACTCCTACGAGCAGTACTTC; J: TRBJ2-7; size: few; D: TRBD2; V: TRBV9
CDR3: CASSLSSWGLADTQYF; DNA: TGTGCCAGCAGTTTATCGTCATGGGGGCTGGCAGATACGCAGTATTTT; J: TRBJ2-3; size: .; D: .; V: TRBV27
CDR3: CASSAGDNSPLHF; DNA: TGTGCCAGCAGTGCAGGGGATAATTCACCCCTCCACTTT; J: TRBJ1-6; size: .; D: .; V: TRBV6-4
CDR3: CAWSVTGHGYTF; DNA: TGTGCCTGGAGTGTAACGGGGCATGGCTACACCTTC; J: TRBJ1-2; size: .; D: .; V: TRBV30
CDR3: CANLDRAMRDTQYF; DNA: TGCGCCAACCTAGACAGGGCGATGAGAGATACGCAGTATTTT; J: TRBJ2-3; size: .; D: TRBD1; V: TRBV23-1
CDR3: CASTLQGSSSTEAFF; DNA: TGTGCCAGCACCTTACAGGGGTCCTCCTCCACTGAAGCTTTCTTT; J: TRBJ1-1; size: .; D: TRBD1; V: TRBV7-9
CDR3: CASSQAERGETDTQYF; DNA: TGCGCCAGCAGCCAAGCGGAGAGAGGGGAAACAGATACGCAGTATTTT; J: TRBJ2-3; size: few; D: .; V: TRBV4-1
CDR3: CASSLSGNPEQYF; DNA: TGTGCCAGCAGTTTATCGGGTAATCCCGAGCAGTACTTC; J: TRBJ2-7; size: few; D: .; V: TRBV27
CDR3: CASSPTRQREAFF; DNA: TGCGCCAGCAGCCCTACTCGACAGAGAGAAGCTTTCTTT; J: TRBJ1-1; size: .; D: .; V: TRBV4-1
CDR3: CASSPGLNTRYGYTF; DNA: TGCGCCAGCAGCCCGGGACTTAACACACGCTATGGCTACACCTTC; J: TRBJ1-2; size: few; D: .; V: TRBV4-1
CDR3: CATSRGGNNEQFF; DNA: TGTGCCACCAGCAGAGGGGGCAACAATGAGCAGTTCTTC; J: TRBJ2-1; size: .; D: .; V: TRBV15
CDR3: CASSEGDPSTYGYTF; DNA: TGTGCCAGCAGTGAAGGGGACCCCTCAACCTATGGCTACACCTTC; J: TRBJ1-2; size: .; D: .; V: TRBV2
CDR3: CASSPPESYEQYF; DNA: TGTGCCAGCTCACCACCGGAAAGCTACGAGCAGTACTTC; J: TRBJ2-7; size: few; D: .; V: TRBV18
CDR3: CASSPGQGGYEQYF; DNA: TGTGCCAGCAGCCCGGGACAGGGGGGATACGAGCAGTACTTC; J: TRBJ2-7; size: .; D: TRBD1; V: TRBV13
CDR3: CASIQTGESDTQYF; DNA: TGCGCCAGCATCCAGACAGGGGAGTCAGATACGCAGTATTTT; J: TRBJ2-3; size: .; D: TRBD1; V: TRBV5-1
CDR3: CASTGGYTEAFF; DNA: TGTGCCAGTACCGGAGGGTACACTGAAGCTTTCTTT; J: TRBJ1-1; size: few; D: .; V: TRBV19
CDR3: CASSFGQELEAFF; DNA: TGTGCCAGCAGTTTCGGACAGGAACTCGAAGCTTTCTTT; J: TRBJ1-1; size: once; D: TRBD1; V: TRBV27
CDR3: CASSLSEGSSGNTIYF; DNA: TGTGCCAGCAGCTTATCAGAGGGCTCCTCTGGAAACACCATATATTTT; J: TRBJ1-3; size: .; D: .; V: TRBV13
CDR3: CASSLGTRTEDF; DNA: TGTGCCAGCAGTCTTGGGACTAGGACTGAGGACTTC; J: TRBJ2-5; size: few; D: TRBD2; V: TRBV6-6
CDR3: CSVDASYNEQFF; DNA: TGCAGCGTTGATGCTAGCTACAATGAGCAGTTCTTC; J: TRBJ2-1; size: few; D: .; V: TRBV29-1
CDR3: CASSPGPPEAFF; DNA: TGTGCCAGCAGTCCAGGGCCACCTGAAGCTTTCTTT; J: TRBJ1-1; size: .; D: .; V: TRBV27
CDR3: CASSRGHGSNQPQHF; DNA: TGTGCCAGCAGCCGAGGGCATGGGAGCAATCAGCCCCAGCATTTT; J: TRBJ1-5; size: .; D: .; V: TRBV6-5
CDR3: CATDWRVGGTYNEQFF; DNA: TGTGCCACCGACTGGAGAGTCGGGGGAACCTACAATGAGCAGTTCTTC; J: TRBJ2-1; size: .; D: .; V: TRBV7-9
CDR3: CSASDSLSYEQYF; DNA: TGCAGCGCCTCGGACAGCCTCTCCTACGAGCAGTACTTC; J: TRBJ2-7; size: .; D: .; V: TRBV29-1
CDR3: CASSAGQHYGYTF; DNA: TGTGCCAGCAGCGCCGGACAGCACTATGGCTACACCTTC; J: TRBJ1-2; size: .; D: .; V: TRBV9
CDR3: CASSLVPYEQYF; DNA: TGCGCCAGCAGTCTAGTCCCCTACGAGCAGTACTTC; J: TRBJ2-7; size: .; D: .; V: TRBV5-1
CDR3: CASSGPFGRSPLHF; DNA: TGTGCCAGCTCAGGGCCTTTTGGCCGATCACCCCTCCACTTT; J: TRBJ1-6; size: few; D: .; V: TRBV11-2
CDR3: CASSLPTSGGNEQFF; DNA: TGTGCCAGCAGTTTACCGACTAGCGGGGGGAATGAGCAGTTCTTC; J: TRBJ2-1; size: .; D: TRBD2; V: TRBV27
CDR3: CASSEGAEAFF; DNA: TGTGCCAGCAGTGAAGGAGCTGAAGCTTTCTTT; J: TRBJ1-1; size: once; D: .; V: TRBV6-1
CDR3: CASSGPEGGPYEQYF; DNA: TGTGCCAGCAGCGGCCCGGAGGGGGGGCCGTACGAGCAGTACTTC; J: TRBJ2-7; size: .; D: .; V: TRBV13
CDR3: CASARNPFNGEQYF; DNA: TGTGCCAGCGCCAGGAACCCCTTTAACGGCGAGCAGTACTTC; J: TRBJ2-7; size: .; D: .; V: TRBV7-9
CDR3: CASSESQSYEQYF; DNA: TGTGCCAGCAGTGAATCCCAGTCCTACGAGCAGTACTTC; J: TRBJ2-7; size: .; D: .; V: TRBV25-1
CDR3: CASSGGQNYGYTF; DNA: TGCGCCAGCAGCGGGGGACAGAACTATGGCTACACCTTC; J: TRBJ1-2; size: .; D: TRBD1; V: TRBV10-2